Shown below are 7 T cell receptor beta chains from a single sample sequenced in a study of technical replicates of blood from a handful of donors. Clones were read by immunoSEQ multiplex PCR, and TCRdb kept only the in-frame ones, dropping some. The sample holds around 74,000 clones, 80% to 90% seen once. Sequencing was performed on PBMCs. Every receptor here comes from a human donor in good health. Some clones in this sample may be carry-over from other donors' samples.

This clone has only a few counts. The chain recombines TRBV4-2 with TRBJ2-5, with 8 bases lining up with TRBD1. There are 15 residues in the CDR3. Trimming removed 1 base from V and 2 bases from J; junction bases left unmatched: 3. The germline gives CDR1 LGHNA, CDR2 YNFKEQ. CDR3 in DNA: TGTGCCAGCAGCCAAGCTCGGACAGGGCAAGAGACCCAGTACTTC. It translates to CASSQARTGQETQYF.

The V call is TRBV7-2, the J call TRBJ2-7, with 9 bases matching TRBD1. In germline, CDR1 is SGHTA, CDR2 FQGNSA. This CDR3 spans 14 amino acids. J lost 3 bases, V lost 5 bases, and 5 bases had no gene match. CDR3 sequence: CASSPGQGIYEQYF. Written as DNA, the CDR3 is TGTGCCAGCAGCCCGGGACAGGGTATCTACGAGCAGTACTTC.

This chain joins TRBV6-5 and TRBJ1-1; D is perhaps TRBD1 (5 bases). The V end was cut by 6 bases, the J end by 5 bases, with 13 bases between. This CDR3 contains 13 residues. In germline, CDR1 is MNHEY, CDR2 SVGAGI. Written as DNA, the CDR3 is TGTGCCAGCAGCCGGTTAGGGGCGACTGAAGCTTTCTTT. It encodes CASSRLGATEAFF.

The chain combines TRBV4-1 with TRBJ2-3, with 9 bases matching TRBD2. The V gene's germline CDR1 is MGHRA and CDR2 YSYEKL. The V gene end was trimmed by 4 bases and the J gene end by 4 bases; junction bases not matched to a gene: 6. The CDR3 length is 15 residues. The DNA for the CDR3 is TGCGCCAGCAGCCCCTATAGCGGGGGAGCAGATACGCAGTATTTT. The encoded protein is CASSPYSGGADTQYF.

This sequence joins TRBV6-6 and TRBJ1-1; no firm D call. CDR3 length equals 14 residues. CDR1 and CDR2 (germline): MNHNY, SVGAGI (reference sequence). V was cut by 2 bases and J by 7 bases, with 14 bases left in between. CDR3 amino acids: CASSYPSMADEAFF. Written as DNA, the CDR3 is TGTGCCAGCAGTTACCCTAGCATGGCCGATGAAGCTTTCTTT.

V gene TRBV7-2 combines with J gene TRBJ2-7; tentative D call: TRBD2 (5 bases). The V gene's germline CDR1 is SGHTA and CDR2 FQGNSA. V lost 4 bases and J lost 0, with 13 bases in between. The length of the CDR3 is 15 residues. DNA for the CDR3: TGTGCCAGCAGCTACCTAGCCGTAGGCTCCTACGAGCAGTACTTC. Translating it yields CASSYLAVGSYEQYF.

This rearrangement joins TRBV7-2 to TRBJ1-2, with TRBD1 as a possible D gene (6 bases). The CDR3 length is 14 residues. Germline loops: CDR1 SGHTA, CDR2 FQGNSA. V dropped 4 bases and J dropped 4 bases, with 13 bases sitting between them. For the CDR3, the DNA is TGTGCCAGCAGCTCCCGGACAGCCCTCTATGGCTACACCTTC. Translation: CASSSRTALYGYTF.